This T cell receptor beta chain was sequenced for a study of shared T cell receptors in the human thymus. The assay was immunoSEQ multiplex PCR, and TCRdb's table has in-frame clones only and misses some. This repertoire shows approximately 730,000 clones, roughly 85% found once; its top ten account for around 0.0094%. V was shortened by 2 bases and J by 1 base, with 12 bases between the two germline ends. Per germline, CDR1 SGHDT and CDR2 YYEEEE. The CDR3 has 15 amino acids. These data were also filed under a second study, of human thymus T cells. That investigation notes: Donation came from healthy Finnish infants having corrective surgery for congenital heart defects. An apparent bias in V and J gene usage was seen in thymic and blood repertoires.

This sequence was found in a girl in the first two years of life with a congenital heart defect. This chain joins TRBV5-6 and TRBJ1-1, with no clear D. The sequencing sample was made of thymocytes. In nucleotides, the CDR3 is TGTGCCAGCAGCTTTCGAAAGAAGCGGAACACTGAAGCTTTCTTT. Amino acids: CASSFRKKRNTEAFF.